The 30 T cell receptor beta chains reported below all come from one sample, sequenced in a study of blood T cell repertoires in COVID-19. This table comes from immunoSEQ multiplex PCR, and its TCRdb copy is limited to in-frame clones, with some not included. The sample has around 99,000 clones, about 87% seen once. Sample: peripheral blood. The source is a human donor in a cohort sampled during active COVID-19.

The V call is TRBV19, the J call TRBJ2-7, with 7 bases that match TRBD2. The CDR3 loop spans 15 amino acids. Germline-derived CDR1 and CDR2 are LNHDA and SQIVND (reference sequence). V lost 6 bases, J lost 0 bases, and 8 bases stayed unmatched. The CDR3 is CASRMRGTSSYEQYF. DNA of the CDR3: TGTGCCAGTAGAATGCGGGGGACCAGCTCCTACGAGCAGTACTTC. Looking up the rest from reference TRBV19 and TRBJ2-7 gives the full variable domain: DGGITQSPKYLFRKEGQNVTLSCEQNLNHDAMYWYRQDPGQGLRLIYYSQIVNDFQKGDIAEGYSVSREKKESFPLTVTSAQKNPTAFYLCASRMRGTSSYEQYFGPGTRLTVT.

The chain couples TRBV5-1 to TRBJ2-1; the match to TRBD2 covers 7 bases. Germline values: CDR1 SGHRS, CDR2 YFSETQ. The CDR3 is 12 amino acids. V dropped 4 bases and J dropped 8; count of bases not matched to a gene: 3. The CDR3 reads CASSPRGDEQFF. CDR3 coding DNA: TGCGCCAGCAGCCCCCGGGGGGATGAGCAGTTCTTC.

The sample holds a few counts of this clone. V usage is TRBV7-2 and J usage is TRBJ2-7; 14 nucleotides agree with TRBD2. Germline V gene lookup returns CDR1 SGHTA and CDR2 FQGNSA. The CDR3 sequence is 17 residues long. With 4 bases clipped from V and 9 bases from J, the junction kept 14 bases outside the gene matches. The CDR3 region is CASSSTTSPGLAGGQYF. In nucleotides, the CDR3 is TGTGCCAGCAGCTCCACCACCAGCCCAGGACTAGCGGGAGGGCAGTACTTC.

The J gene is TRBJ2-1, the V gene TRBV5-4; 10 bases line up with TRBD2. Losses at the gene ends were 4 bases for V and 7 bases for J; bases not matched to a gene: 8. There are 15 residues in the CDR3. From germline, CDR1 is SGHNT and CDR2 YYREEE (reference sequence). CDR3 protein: CASSPDSGRINEQFF. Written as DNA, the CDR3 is TGTGCCAGCAGCCCCGATAGCGGGAGGATTAATGAGCAGTTCTTC.

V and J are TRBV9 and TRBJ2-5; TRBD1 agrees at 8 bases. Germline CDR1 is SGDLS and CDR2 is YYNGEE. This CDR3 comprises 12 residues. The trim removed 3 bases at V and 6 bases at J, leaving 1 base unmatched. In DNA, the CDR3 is TGTGCCAGCAGCGGGACAGGGCAGACCCAGTACTTC. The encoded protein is CASSGTGQTQYF.

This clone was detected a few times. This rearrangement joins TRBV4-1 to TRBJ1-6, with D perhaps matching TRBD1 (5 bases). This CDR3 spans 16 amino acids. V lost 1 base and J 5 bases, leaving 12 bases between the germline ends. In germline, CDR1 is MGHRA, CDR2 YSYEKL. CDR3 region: CASSQARDSNNSPLHF. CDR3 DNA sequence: TGCGCCAGCAGCCAAGCCCGTGACAGTAATAATTCACCCCTCCACTTT.

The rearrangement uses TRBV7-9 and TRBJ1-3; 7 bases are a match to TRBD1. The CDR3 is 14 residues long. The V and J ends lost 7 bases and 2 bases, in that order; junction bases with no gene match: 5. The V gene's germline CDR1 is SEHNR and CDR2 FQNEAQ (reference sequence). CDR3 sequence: CASTTTGAGNTIYF. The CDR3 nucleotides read TGTGCCAGCACCACAACAGGGGCTGGAAACACCATATATTTT.

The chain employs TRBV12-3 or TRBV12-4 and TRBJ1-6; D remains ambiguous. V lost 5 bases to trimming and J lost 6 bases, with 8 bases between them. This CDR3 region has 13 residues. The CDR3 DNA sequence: TGTGCCAGCAGTCCTAAGAGTAATTCACCCCTCCACTTT. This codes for CASSPKSNSPLHF.

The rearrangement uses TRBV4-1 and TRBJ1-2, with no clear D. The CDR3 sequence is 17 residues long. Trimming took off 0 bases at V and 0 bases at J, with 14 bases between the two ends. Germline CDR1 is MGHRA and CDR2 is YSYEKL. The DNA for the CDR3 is TGCGCCAGCAGCCAAGATTGGCGGCGCCTGACTAACTATGGCTACACCTTC. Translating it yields CASSQDWRRLTNYGYTF.

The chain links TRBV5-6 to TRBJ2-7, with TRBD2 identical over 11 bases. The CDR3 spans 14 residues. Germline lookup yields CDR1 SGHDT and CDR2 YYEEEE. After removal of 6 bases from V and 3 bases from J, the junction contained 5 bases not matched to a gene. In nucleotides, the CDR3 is TGTGCCAGCACGGTCCTAGCGGGGGGCTACGAGCAGTACTTC. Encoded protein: CASTVLAGGYEQYF.

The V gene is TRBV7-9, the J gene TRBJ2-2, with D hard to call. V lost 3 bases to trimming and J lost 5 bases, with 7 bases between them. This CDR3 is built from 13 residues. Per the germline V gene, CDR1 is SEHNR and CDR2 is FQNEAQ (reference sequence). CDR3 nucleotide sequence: TGTGCCAGCAGCTTTACTACGACCGGGGAGCTGTTTTTT. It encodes CASSFTTTGELFF.

The CDR3 region has the DNA TGTGCCAGCAGTGAGGGGAGAGGCCGCCCGGGGGGGAACACCGGGGAGCTGTTTTTT. It encodes CASSEGRGRPGGNTGELFF. The rearrangement joins TRBV2 to TRBJ2-2; 7 positions agree with TRBD2. Per the germline V gene, CDR1 is SNHLY and CDR2 is FYNNEI. V dropped 3 bases and J dropped 1; count of bases not matched to a gene: 14. The CDR3 is 19 amino acids.

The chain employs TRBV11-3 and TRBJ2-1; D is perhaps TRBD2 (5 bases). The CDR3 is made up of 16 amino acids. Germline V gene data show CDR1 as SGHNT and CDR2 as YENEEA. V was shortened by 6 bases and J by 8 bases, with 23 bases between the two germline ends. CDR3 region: CASRLQRGSGGYEQFF. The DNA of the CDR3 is TGTGCCAGCAGATTACAGCGAGGGAGCGGTGGTTATGAGCAGTTCTTC.

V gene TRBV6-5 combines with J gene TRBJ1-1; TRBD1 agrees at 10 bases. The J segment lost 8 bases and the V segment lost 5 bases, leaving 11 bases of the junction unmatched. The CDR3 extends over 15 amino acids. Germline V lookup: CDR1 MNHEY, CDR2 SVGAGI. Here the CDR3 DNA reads TGTGCCAGCAGTAAGGGACAGGGGCGCCTATTCGAAGCTTTCTTT. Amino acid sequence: CASSKGQGRLFEAFF.

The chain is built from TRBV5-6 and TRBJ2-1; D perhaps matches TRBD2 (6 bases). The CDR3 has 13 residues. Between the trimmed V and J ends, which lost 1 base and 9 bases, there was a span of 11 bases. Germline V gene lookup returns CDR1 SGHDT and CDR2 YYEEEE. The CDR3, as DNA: TGTGCCAGCAGCTTGTCTCTCGGGAGTGAGCAGTTCTTC. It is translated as CASSLSLGSEQFF.

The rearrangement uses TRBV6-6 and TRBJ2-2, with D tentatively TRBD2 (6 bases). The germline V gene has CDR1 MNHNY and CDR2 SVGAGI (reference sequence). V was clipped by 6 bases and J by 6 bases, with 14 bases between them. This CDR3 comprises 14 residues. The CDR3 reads CASRPGGIPGELFF. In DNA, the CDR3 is TGTGCCAGCAGGCCTGGGGGGATTCCCGGGGAGCTGTTTTTT.

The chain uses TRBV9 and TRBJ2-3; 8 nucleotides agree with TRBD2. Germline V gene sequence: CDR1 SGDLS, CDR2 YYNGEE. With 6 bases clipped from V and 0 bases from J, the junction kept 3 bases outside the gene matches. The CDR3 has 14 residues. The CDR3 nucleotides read TGTGCCAGCAACGGGGGGGCTAGCACAGATACGCAGTATTTT. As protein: CASNGGASTDTQYF.

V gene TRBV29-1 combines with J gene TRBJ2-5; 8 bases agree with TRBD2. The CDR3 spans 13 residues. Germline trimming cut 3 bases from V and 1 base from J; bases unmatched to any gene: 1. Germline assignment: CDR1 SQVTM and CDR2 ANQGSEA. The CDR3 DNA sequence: TGCAGCGTTGACGGGGGGGGCCAAGAGACCCAGTACTTC. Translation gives CSVDGGGQETQYF.

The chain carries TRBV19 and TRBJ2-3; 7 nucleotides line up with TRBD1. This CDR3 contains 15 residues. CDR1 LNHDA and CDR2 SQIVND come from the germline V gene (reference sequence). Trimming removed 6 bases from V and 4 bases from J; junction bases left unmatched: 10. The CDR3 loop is CASRDRDSRPDTQYF. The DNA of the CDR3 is TGTGCCAGTAGAGACCGGGACAGTCGTCCAGATACGCAGTATTTT.

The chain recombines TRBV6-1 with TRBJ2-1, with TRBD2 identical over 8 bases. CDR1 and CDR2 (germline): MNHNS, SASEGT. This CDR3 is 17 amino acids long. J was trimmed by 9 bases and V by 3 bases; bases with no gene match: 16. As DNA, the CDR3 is TGTGCCAGCAGTGAGGCCCCAACTATCGGGGGGGCGGTTGAGCAGTTCTTC. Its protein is CASSEAPTIGGAVEQFF.

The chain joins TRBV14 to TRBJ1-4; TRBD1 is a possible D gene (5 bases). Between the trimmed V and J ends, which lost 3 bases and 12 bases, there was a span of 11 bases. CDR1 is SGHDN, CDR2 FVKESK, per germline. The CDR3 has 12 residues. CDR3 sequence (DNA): TGTGCCAGCAGCCAGGGGCCGAGCCAACTGTTTTTT. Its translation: CASSQGPSQLFF. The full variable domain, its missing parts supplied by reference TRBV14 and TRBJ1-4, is EAGVTQFPSHSVIEKGQTVTLRCDPISGHDNLYWYRRVMGKEIKFLLHFVKESKQDESGMPNNRFLAERTGGTYSTLKVQPAELEDSGVYFCASSQGPSQLFFGSGTQLSVL.

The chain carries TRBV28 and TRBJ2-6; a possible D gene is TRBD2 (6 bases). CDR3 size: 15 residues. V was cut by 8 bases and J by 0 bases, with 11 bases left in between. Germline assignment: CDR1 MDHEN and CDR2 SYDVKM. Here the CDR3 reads CASGGGASGANVLTF. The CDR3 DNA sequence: TGTGCCAGCGGAGGCGGGGCCTCTGGGGCCAACGTCCTGACTTTC.

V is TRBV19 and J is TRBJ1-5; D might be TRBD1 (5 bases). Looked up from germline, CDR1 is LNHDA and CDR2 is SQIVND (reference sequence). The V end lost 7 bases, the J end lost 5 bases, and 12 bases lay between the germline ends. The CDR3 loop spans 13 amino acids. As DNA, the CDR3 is TGTGCCAGTAAGGACACCGACCATCAGCCCCAGCATTTT. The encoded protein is CASKDTDHQPQHF.

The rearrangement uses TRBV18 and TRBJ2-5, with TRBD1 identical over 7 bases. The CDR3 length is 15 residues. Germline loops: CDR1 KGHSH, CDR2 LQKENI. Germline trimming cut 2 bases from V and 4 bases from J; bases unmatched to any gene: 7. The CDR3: CASSPVAGGIETQYF. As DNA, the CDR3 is TGTGCCAGCTCACCAGTGGCAGGGGGTATAGAGACCCAGTACTTC.

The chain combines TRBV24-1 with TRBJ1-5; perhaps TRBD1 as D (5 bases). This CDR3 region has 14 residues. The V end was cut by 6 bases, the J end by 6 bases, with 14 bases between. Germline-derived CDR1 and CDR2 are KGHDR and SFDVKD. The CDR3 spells CATSPGGGSQPQHF. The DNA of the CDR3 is TGTGCCACCAGTCCTGGGGGGGGGAGTCAGCCCCAGCATTTT.

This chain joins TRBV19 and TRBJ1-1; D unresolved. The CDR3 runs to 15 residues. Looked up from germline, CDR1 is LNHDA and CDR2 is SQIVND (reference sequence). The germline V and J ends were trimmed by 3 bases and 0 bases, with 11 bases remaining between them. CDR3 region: CASSILAGMNTEAFF. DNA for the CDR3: TGTGCCAGTAGTATTTTGGCAGGCATGAACACTGAAGCTTTCTTT.

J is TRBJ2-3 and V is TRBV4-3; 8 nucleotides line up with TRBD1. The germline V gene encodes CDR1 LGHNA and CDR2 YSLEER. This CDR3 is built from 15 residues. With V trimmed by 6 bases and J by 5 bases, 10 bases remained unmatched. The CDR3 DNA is TGCGCCAGCAGAGCTGGGACAGGAGTAGGAGATACGCAGTATTTT. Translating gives CASRAGTGVGDTQYF.

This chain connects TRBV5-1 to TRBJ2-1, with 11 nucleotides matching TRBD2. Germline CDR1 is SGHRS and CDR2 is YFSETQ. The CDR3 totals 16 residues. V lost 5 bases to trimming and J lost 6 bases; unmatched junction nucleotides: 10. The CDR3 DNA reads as TGCGCCAGCAGTAATTTAGCGGGAGGGCCGGGCAATGAGCAGTTCTTC. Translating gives CASSNLAGGPGNEQFF.

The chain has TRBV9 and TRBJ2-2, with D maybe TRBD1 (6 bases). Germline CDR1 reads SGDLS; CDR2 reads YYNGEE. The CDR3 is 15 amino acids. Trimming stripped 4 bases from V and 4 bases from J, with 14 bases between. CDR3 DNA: TGTGCCAGCAGCCAACAGGGATTTGGCACCGGGGAGCTGTTTTTT. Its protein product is CASSQQGFGTGELFF.

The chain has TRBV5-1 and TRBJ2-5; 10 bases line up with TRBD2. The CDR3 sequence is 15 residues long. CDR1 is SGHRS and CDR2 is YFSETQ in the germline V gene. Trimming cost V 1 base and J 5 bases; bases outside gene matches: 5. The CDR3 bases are TGCGCCAGCAGCTTGTTCGGGACTAGCGAGGAGACCCAGTACTTC. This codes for CASSLFGTSEETQYF.